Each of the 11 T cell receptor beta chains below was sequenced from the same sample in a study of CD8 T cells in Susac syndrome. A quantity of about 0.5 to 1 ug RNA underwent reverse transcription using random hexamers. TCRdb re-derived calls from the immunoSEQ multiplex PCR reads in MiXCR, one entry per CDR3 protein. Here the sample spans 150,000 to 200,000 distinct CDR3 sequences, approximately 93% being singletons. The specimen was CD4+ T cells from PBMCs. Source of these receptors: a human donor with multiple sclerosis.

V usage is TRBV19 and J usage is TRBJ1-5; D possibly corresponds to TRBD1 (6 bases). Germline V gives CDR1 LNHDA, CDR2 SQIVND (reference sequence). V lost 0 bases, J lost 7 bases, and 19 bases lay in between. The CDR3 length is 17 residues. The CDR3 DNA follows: TGTGCCAGTAGTATAGATCCCCCAGGGAGGGGGGGCCAGCCCCAGCATTTT. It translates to CASSIDPPGRGGQPQHF.

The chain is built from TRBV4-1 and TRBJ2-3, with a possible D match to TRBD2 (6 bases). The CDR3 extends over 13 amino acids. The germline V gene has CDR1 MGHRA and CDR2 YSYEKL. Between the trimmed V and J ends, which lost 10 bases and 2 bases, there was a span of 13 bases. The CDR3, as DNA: TGCGCCACCCAGCTAGCGAACACAGATACGCAGTATTTT. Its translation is CATQLANTDTQYF.

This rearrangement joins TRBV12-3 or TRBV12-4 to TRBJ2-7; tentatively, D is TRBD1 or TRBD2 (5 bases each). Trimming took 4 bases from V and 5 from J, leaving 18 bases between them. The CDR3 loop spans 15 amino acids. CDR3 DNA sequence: TGTGCCAGCAGTTCACGTCGGGGAAAGGGACACGAGCAGTACTTC. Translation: CASSSRRGKGHEQYF.

CDR3 sequence (DNA): TGTGCCAGCAGTTGGCGGGAGAGCACCGGGGAGCTGTTTTTT. Translating gives CASSWRESTGELFF. The rearrangement uses TRBV6-2 or TRBV6-3 and TRBJ2-2, with 7 bases identical to TRBD2. Trimming took 4 bases from V and 4 from J; bases not matched to a gene: 3. The length of the CDR3 is 14 residues. Germline assignment: CDR1 MNHEY and CDR2 SVGEGT.

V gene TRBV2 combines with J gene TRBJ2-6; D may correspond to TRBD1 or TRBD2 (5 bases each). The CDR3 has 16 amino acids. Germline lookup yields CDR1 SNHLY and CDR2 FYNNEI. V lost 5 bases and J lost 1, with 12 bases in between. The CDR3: CASSYAWGSGANVLTF. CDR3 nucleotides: TGTGCCAGCAGTTACGCGTGGGGGTCTGGGGCCAACGTCCTGACTTTC.

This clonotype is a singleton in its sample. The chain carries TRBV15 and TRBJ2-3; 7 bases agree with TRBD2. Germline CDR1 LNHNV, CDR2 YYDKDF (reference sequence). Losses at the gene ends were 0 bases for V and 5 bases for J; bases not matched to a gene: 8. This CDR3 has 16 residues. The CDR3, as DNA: TGTGCCACCAGCAGAGATGGGGCGGGAGTGGTAGATACGCAGTATTTT. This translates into CATSRDGAGVVDTQYF.

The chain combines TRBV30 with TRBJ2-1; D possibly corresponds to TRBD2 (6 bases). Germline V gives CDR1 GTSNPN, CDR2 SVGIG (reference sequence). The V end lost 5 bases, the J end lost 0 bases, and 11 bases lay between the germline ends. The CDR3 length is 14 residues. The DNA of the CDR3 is TGTGCCTGGGAAACGGGGGTCTCCTACAATGAGCAGTTCTTC. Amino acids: CAWETGVSYNEQFF. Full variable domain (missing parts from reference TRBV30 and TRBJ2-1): SQTIHQWPATLVQPVGSPLSLECTVEGTSNPNLYWYRQAAGRGLQLLFYSVGIGQISSEVPQNLSASRPQDRQFILSSKKLLLSDSGFYLCAWETGVSYNEQFFGPGTRLTVL.

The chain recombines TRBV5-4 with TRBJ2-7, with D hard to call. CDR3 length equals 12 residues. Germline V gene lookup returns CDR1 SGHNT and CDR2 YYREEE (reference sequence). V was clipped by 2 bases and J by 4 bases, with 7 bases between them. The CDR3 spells CASSFGAYEQYF. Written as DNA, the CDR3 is TGTGCCAGCAGCTTTGGAGCTTACGAGCAGTACTTC. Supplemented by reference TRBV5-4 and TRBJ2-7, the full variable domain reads ETGVTQSPTHLIKTRGQQVTLRCSSQSGHNTVSWYQQALGQGPQFIFQYYREEENGRGNFPPRFSGLQFPNYSSELNVNALELDDSALYLCASSFGAYEQYFGPGTRLTVT.

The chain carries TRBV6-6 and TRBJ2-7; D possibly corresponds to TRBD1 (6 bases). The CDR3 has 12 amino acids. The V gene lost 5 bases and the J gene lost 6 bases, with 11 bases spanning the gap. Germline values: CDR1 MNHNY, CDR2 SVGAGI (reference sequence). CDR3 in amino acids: CASSRGQSEQYF. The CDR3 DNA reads TGTGCCAGCAGTCGGGGACAATCCGAGCAGTACTTC.

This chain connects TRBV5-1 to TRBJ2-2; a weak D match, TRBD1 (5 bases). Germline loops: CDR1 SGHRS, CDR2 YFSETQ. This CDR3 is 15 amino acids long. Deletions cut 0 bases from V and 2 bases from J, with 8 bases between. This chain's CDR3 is CASSLVQGNTGELFF. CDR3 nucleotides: TGCGCCAGCAGCTTGGTCCAGGGCAACACCGGGGAGCTGTTTTTT.

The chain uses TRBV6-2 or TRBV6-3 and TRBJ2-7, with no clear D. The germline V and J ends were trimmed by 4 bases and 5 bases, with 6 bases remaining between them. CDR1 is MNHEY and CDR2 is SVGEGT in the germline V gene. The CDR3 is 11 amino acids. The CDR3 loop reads CASSFWDEQYF. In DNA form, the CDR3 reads TGTGCCAGCAGTTTTTGGGACGAGCAGTACTTC.